A single sample is the source of the 18 T cell receptor beta chains below, sequenced in a study of blood T cells in healthy people across ages. Primers used in a second PCR of roughly 6 to 11 cycles were a sample-barcoded 5' primer and a J-beta primer mix. Each CDR3 protein gets one entry after TCRdb re-called the 5' RACE reads with MiXCR. The sample lists 1.5 million to 2 million distinct CDR3 sequences; 49% were seen once. The specimen was blood. The receptor set was obtained from a woman between 40 and 50 years old in good health.

This clonotype was seen more than once but under ten times. This chain connects TRBV27 to TRBJ2-1; D uncertain. Germline loops: CDR1 MNHEY, CDR2 SMNVEV (reference sequence). CDR3 size: 16 residues. Deletions cut 5 bases from V and 4 bases from J, with 18 bases between. The CDR3 sequence: CASSPPGVRPYNEQFF. The DNA of the CDR3 is TGTGCCAGCAGTCCCCCCGGTGTGAGGCCTTACAATGAGCAGTTCTTC.

This clonotype was observed a few times. V gene TRBV3-1 combines with J gene TRBJ2-3; D is possibly TRBD2 (7 bases). This CDR3 has 15 amino acids. The germline gives CDR1 LGHDT, CDR2 YNNKEL (reference sequence). Trimming stripped 0 bases from V and 4 bases from J, with 11 bases between. The CDR3 protein is CASSQERGGADTQYF. CDR3 nucleotide sequence: TGTGCCAGCAGCCAAGAGAGGGGGGGCGCAGATACGCAGTATTTT.

This clonotype was observed a single time. V gene TRBV6-1 combines with J gene TRBJ2-4; D is possibly TRBD1 (5 bases). The better agreement between TRBJ2-5 and the DNA end casts doubt on the J call. Germline-derived CDR1 and CDR2 are MNHNS and SASEGT. This CDR3 is 14 amino acids long. The CDR3, as DNA: TGTGCCAGCAGTGGAGCGCAGGGCTGGGAGACCCAGTACTTC. As protein: CASSGAQGWETQYF.

J is TRBJ1-5 and V is TRBV6-2 or TRBV6-3; D is ambiguous. The V and J ends lost 6 bases and 3 bases respectively, with 12 bases between them. The CDR3 length is 14 residues. Germline-derived CDR1 and CDR2 are MNHEY and SVGEGT. CDR3: CASSPTQVNQPQHF. The CDR3 DNA follows: TGTGCCAGCAGCCCAACGCAGGTCAATCAGCCCCAGCATTTT.

As for this clonotype: A read error may account for a junction end that differs from germline. J is TRBJ2-1 and V is TRBV5-1, with D possibly being TRBD1 or TRBD2 (5 bases each). This CDR3 region has 11 residues. The germline V gene has CDR1 SGHRS and CDR2 YFSETQ. CDR3 sequence reads: CASSLTGTFYF. The CDR3 DNA sequence: TGCGCCAGCAGCTTAACCGGGACCTTCTACTTC.

This sequence joins TRBV18 and TRBJ1-2; possibly TRBD1 for D (5 bases). Germline-derived CDR1 and CDR2 are KGHSH and LQKENI. This CDR3 is built from 13 residues. V was cut by 0 bases and J by 5 bases, with 7 bases left in between. In DNA, the CDR3 is TGTGCCAGCTCACCACCACAGGAGTATGGCTACACCTTC. The encoded protein is CASSPPQEYGYTF.

This clonotype was recorded many times. J is TRBJ2-6 and V is TRBV18, with TRBD1 identical over 7 bases. CDR3 length: 16 amino acids. Germline loops: CDR1 KGHSH, CDR2 LQKENI. Trimming cost V 3 bases and J 0 bases; bases outside gene matches: 2. CDR3 in amino acids: CASSPTGSSGANVLTF. The CDR3 nucleotides are TGTGCCAGCTCACCGACAGGGAGCTCTGGGGCCAACGTCCTGACTTTC.

The rearrangement links TRBV6-2 or TRBV6-3 to TRBJ2-4, with 7 bases identical to TRBD1. This CDR3 has 15 amino acids. V gave up 3 bases and J gave up 3 bases; unmatched junction bases: 5. CDR1 is MNHEY and CDR2 is SVGEGT in the germline V gene. Written as DNA, the CDR3 is TGTGCCAGCAGTTATGAGTGGACAGGCAAAAACATTCAGTACTTC. Translated, it gives CASSYEWTGKNIQYF.

J is TRBJ1-1 and V is TRBV6-6; weak D call: TRBD1 (5 bases). The ends were cut back, 5 bases at V and 4 bases at J, with 14 bases in the middle. This CDR3 is built from 14 residues. Germline assignment: CDR1 MNHNY and CDR2 SVGAGI (reference sequence). The CDR3 region is CASSDGGWGTEAFF. CDR3 bases: TGTGCCAGCAGTGACGGGGGTTGGGGCACTGAAGCTTTCTTT.

This rearrangement joins TRBV14 to TRBJ1-6; D not resolved. CDR1 and CDR2 (germline): SGHDN, FVKESK. The CDR3 runs to 14 residues. Trimming cost V 1 base and J 9 bases, with 10 bases left between them. CDR3 sequence: CASSQGMWGSPLHF. Here the CDR3 DNA reads TGTGCCAGCAGCCAAGGCATGTGGGGTTCACCCCTCCACTTT.

The CDR3 region is CASSGVYHYEQYF. CDR3 sequence (DNA): TGTGCCAGCAGTGGGGTCTACCATTACGAGCAGTACTTC. The chain carries TRBV2 and TRBJ2-7; unclear D gene. The V and J ends lost 4 bases and 4 bases respectively, with 11 bases between them. This CDR3 comprises 13 residues. The germline CDR1 and CDR2 sequences are SNHLY and FYNNEI.

The chain joins TRBV6-1 to TRBJ2-3, with D maybe TRBD2 (6 bases). This CDR3 is built from 13 residues. Trimming left V 0 bases short and J 5 bases short, with 6 bases between. Germline CDR1 is MNHNS and CDR2 is SASEGT. The CDR3 DNA is TGTGCCAGCAGTGAAGCGCGGGGAGATACGCAGTATTTT. This codes for CASSEARGDTQYF.

The chain recombines TRBV11-2 with TRBJ2-5, with 9 bases lining up with TRBD1. Germline-derived CDR1 and CDR2 are SGHAT and FQNNGV. The trim removed 6 bases at V and 4 bases at J, leaving 15 bases unmatched. There are 17 residues in the CDR3. In nucleotides, the CDR3 is TGTGCCAGCAGTCGGGACAGGGTTGGCGTCTTCGGAGAGACCCAGTACTTC. Translating it yields CASSRDRVGVFGETQYF.

This clonotype came up a few times. The chain is built from TRBV4-2 and TRBJ2-5; 13 bases map to TRBD2. The J segment lost 5 bases and the V segment lost 4 bases, leaving 4 bases of the junction unmatched. CDR1 is LGHNA and CDR2 is YNFKEQ in the germline V gene. This CDR3 has 15 amino acids. The CDR3 DNA reads as TGTGCCAGCAGCCGGACTAGCGGGGGTTGGGAGACCCAGTACTTC. The encoded protein is CASSRTSGGWETQYF.

This clonotype has more than one count but fewer than ten. This chain joins TRBV6-5 and TRBJ1-2; 10 positions match TRBD1. Unmatched junction bases numbered 8, after V lost 5 bases and J lost 8 bases. The germline V gene encodes CDR1 MNHEY and CDR2 SVGAGI. The CDR3 runs to 14 residues. CDR3 residues: CASSGGTGVQGYTF. The CDR3, as DNA: TGTGCCAGCAGTGGGGGGACAGGGGTTCAGGGCTACACCTTC.

This clonotype appeared a few times. V is TRBV12-3 or TRBV12-4 and J is TRBJ2-3; a weak D match, TRBD2 (6 bases). The V and J ends lost 7 bases and 7 bases respectively, with 18 bases between them. The CDR3 is 14 residues long. CDR3: CASTSEGRLYTQYF. CDR3 nucleotides: TGTGCCAGCACCTCGGAGGGGCGCTTGTATACGCAGTATTTT.

Remarks on this clonotype: At one end, the junction sequence differs from germline, possibly due to a read error. This chain uses TRBV5-1 with TRBJ2-5, with 11 bases aligning to TRBD1. The CDR3 spans 14 residues. From germline, CDR1 is SGHRS and CDR2 YFSETQ. The CDR3 reads CANSFRTGGETQYF. CDR3 nucleotides: TGCGCCAACAGCTTTCGGACAGGGGGCGAGACCCAGTACTTC.

This clonotype was recorded a few times. The V and J genes are TRBV20-1 and TRBJ2-5; 8 bases align to TRBD1. V trimming: 5 bases; J trimming: 3 bases; junction bases outside the gene matches: 5. The CDR3 length is 13 residues. The V gene's germline CDR1 is DFQATT and CDR2 SNEGSKA (reference sequence). This chain's CDR3 is CSAYTGGEETQYF. In DNA, the CDR3 is TGCAGTGCTTATACAGGGGGAGAAGAGACCCAGTACTTC.